The present T cell receptor (beta chain) was sequenced within a study of blood T cell repertoires in COVID-19. Across the whole study: The United States, Italy and Spain provided the acute and convalescent COVID-19 samples. T cells, B-cell-depleted T cells, or PBMCs supplied cDNA or gDNA.

Germline V gene sequence: CDR1 KGHSH, CDR2 LQKENI. The trim removed 3 bases at V and 2 bases at J, leaving 4 bases unmatched. The length of the CDR3 is 15 residues. Original processing methods: For nucleated cells, counts were estimated from reference gene primer amplification. TCRdb's copy holds only in-frame clones and misses some; the assay was immunoSEQ multiplex PCR. That table furnishes V, J and clone size, whereas the DNA furnished D and trimming. The sample gives some 450,000 clones, approximately 90% of which show up once; roughly 0.87% is in the top ten. Patients from Seattle were sampled longitudinally, starting during active infection.

Sequencing was done on a sample of peripheral blood. The V gene is TRBV18, the J gene TRBJ1-2; 9 nucleotides line up with TRBD1. The sequence derives from a man in his late teens or twenties with COVID-19, enrolled during active disease. The DNA of the CDR3 is TGTGCCAGCTCACCGGGACAGGGCTTAAACTATGGCTACACCTTC. It codes for CASSPGQGLNYGYTF.